A selection of T cell receptor beta chains follows, all from one sample in a study of response to subunit inactivated influenza vaccine. MiXCR, applied by TCRdb to the RT-PCR reads, yields one record per CDR3 protein. The repertoire consists of around 750,000 distinct CDR3 sequences, with about 20% occurring once and the leading ten covering more than 8.5%. The sample here was PBMCs from blood, taken more than 4 days after vaccination. These receptors were taken from a man aged 50-59 years who received an inactivated influenza vaccine. Each CDR3 is given with its conserved first and last residue. A D gene is named only where the DNA matches it firmly. Rows give clone size only sometimes, using once, few, many, or a class for an expanded clone.

D,V,J,size,CDR3,DNA
-,TRBV28,TRBJ2-2,-,CASRYSSLAGELFF,TGTGCCAGCCGCTATTCATCACTTGCCGGGGAGCTGTTTTTT
-,TRBV5-6,TRBJ2-1,-,CASSFNRVSPYNEQFF,TGTGCCAGCAGCTTTAATAGGGTTAGCCCGTACAATGAGCAGTTCTTC
TRBD2,TRBV5-1,TRBJ2-7,-,CASSALGLEVLEQYF,TGCGCCAGCAGCGCACTGGGACTAGAAGTTCTCGAGCAGTACTTC
TRBD1,TRBV27,TRBJ2-1,few,CASSPTGQGSYNEQFF,TGTGCCAGCAGTCCGACGGGACAGGGGTCCTACAATGAGCAGTTCTTC
-,TRBV27,TRBJ2-5,-,CASKFTGSETQYF,TGTGCCAGCAAATTCACAGGGTCGGAGACCCAGTACTTC
-,TRBV20-1,TRBJ2-7,many,CSASTGTYEQYF,TGCAGTGCTAGTACCGGAACCTACGAGCAGTACTTC
-,TRBV29-1,TRBJ1-4,few,CSVEEEKLFF,TGCAGCGTTGAAGAAGAAAAACTGTTTTTT
TRBD2,TRBV5-1,TRBJ2-7,few,CASSPGTSGVHEQYF,TGCGCCAGCAGCCCTGGGACTAGCGGGGTCCACGAGCAGTACTTC
-,TRBV6-2/TRBV6-3,TRBJ2-2,-,CASSHGTPPGELFF,TGTGCCAGCAGCCACGGGACACCCCCCGGGGAGCTGTTTTTT
-,TRBV20-1,TRBJ2-7,few,CSARGYEQFPSYEQYF,TGCAGTGCTAGGGGTTATGAGCAGTTTCCTTCCTACGAGCAGTACTTC
-,TRBV7-3,TRBJ2-1,-,CASSSKPGLRYNEQFF,TGTGCCAGCAGCTCCAAACCGGGACTGCGCTACAATGAGCAGTTCTTC
-,TRBV28,TRBJ2-4,-,CASSLSGAGAKNIQYF,TGTGCCAGCAGTTTATCAGGGGCCGGAGCCAAAAACATTCAGTACTTC
-,TRBV27,TRBJ2-2,-,CASSLSRGNTGELFF,TGTGCCAGCAGTTTATCTAGGGGGAACACCGGGGAGCTGTTTTTT